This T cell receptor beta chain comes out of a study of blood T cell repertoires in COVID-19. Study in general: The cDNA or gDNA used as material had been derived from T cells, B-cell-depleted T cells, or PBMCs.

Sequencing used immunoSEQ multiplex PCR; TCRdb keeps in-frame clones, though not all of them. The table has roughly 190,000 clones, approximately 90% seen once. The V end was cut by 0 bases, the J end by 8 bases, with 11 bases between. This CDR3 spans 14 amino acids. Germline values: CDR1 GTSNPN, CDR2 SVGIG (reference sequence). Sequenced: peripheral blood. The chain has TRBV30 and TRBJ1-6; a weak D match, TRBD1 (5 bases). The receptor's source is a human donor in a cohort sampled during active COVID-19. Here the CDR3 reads CAWSVPGLYSPLHF. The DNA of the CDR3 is TGTGCCTGGAGTGTACCGGGACTGTATTCACCCCTCCACTTT. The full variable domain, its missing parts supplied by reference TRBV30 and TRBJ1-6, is SQTIHQWPATLVQPVGSPLSLECTVEGTSNPNLYWYRQAAGRGLQLLFYSVGIGQISSEVPQNLSASRPQDRQFILSSKKLLLSDSGFYLCAWSVPGLYSPLHFGNGTRLTVT.